This entry lists 19 T cell receptor beta chains sequenced from one sample in a study of blood T cell repertoires in COVID-19. Profiling relied on immunoSEQ multiplex PCR, and the TCRdb table lists in-frame clones only, not all of them. The sample carries under 500,000 clones, roughly 87% recorded once. Sequenced sample: PBMCs or T cells enriched from blood (not recorded which). Receptor source: a woman between 18 and 29 years old with acute COVID-19.

The chain carries TRBV6-2 or TRBV6-3 and TRBJ2-3; 14 bases are a match to TRBD2. From germline, CDR1 is MNHEY and CDR2 SVGEGT. The V gene end was trimmed by 4 bases and the J gene end by 1 base; junction bases not matched to a gene: 10. The CDR3 sequence is 19 residues long. CDR3 amino acids: CASSSRRLAGGGGTDTQYF. Written as DNA, the CDR3 is TGTGCCAGCAGTTCCCGCCGACTAGCGGGAGGGGGAGGCACAGATACGCAGTATTTT.

The chain links TRBV15 to TRBJ2-1, with TRBD2 identical over 9 bases. Germline CDR1 LNHNV, CDR2 YYDKDF (reference sequence). CDR3 length: 15 residues. With 1 base clipped from V and 5 bases from J, the junction kept 3 bases outside the gene matches. CDR3 sequence: CATSRGLAEDNEQFF. The DNA of the CDR3 is TGTGCCACCAGCAGAGGACTAGCGGAAGACAATGAGCAGTTCTTC.

This clone is a singleton in its sample. V and J are TRBV2 and TRBJ2-7; 11 nucleotides align to TRBD1. Germline V lookup: CDR1 SNHLY, CDR2 FYNNEI. V trimming: 8 bases; J trimming: 7 bases; junction bases outside the gene matches: 4. There are 12 residues in the CDR3. The CDR3 spells CASGQGAGEQYF. The CDR3 DNA is TGTGCCAGCGGACAGGGGGCTGGGGAGCAGTACTTC.

The chain carries TRBV13 and TRBJ2-4; possible D gene TRBD1, 6 bases. Between the trimmed V and J ends, which lost 5 bases and 0 bases, there was a span of 14 bases. CDR3 length: 16 residues. Germline V gene sequence: CDR1 PRHDT, CDR2 FYEKMQ (reference sequence). CDR3 amino acids: CASSLLRGLAKNIQYF. The CDR3 nucleotides are TGTGCCAGCAGCCTTCTCAGGGGATTAGCCAAAAACATTCAGTACTTC.

The V and J genes are TRBV10-2 and TRBJ1-3; D is ambiguous. The CDR3 is made up of 14 amino acids. CDR1 is WSHSY and CDR2 is SAAADI in the germline V gene. Trimming removed 0 bases from V and 2 bases from J, with 5 bases in between. CDR3 in DNA: TGCGCCAGCAGTGAGTCTAGAACTGGAAACACCATATATTTT. Translating gives CASSESRTGNTIYF.

There are many counts of this clone. The V and J genes are TRBV27 and TRBJ2-5; unclear D gene. Per germline, CDR1 MNHEY and CDR2 SMNVEV (reference sequence). The CDR3 is 11 amino acids. The CDR3: CVTTFQETQYF. In DNA form, the CDR3 reads TGTGTTACCACATTCCAAGAGACCCAGTACTTC.

This clone showed up just a few times. The rearrangement joins TRBV6-4 to TRBJ1-1; 7 bases are shared with TRBD1. The CDR3 is 13 residues long. Germline trimming cut 6 bases from V and 5 bases from J; bases unmatched to any gene: 6. The V gene's germline CDR1 is MRHNA and CDR2 SNTAGT. The CDR3 reads CASRDRQGTEAFF. The DNA for the CDR3 is TGTGCCAGCAGAGATCGACAGGGAACTGAAGCTTTCTTT.

About this clone: The sample carries other DNA sequences with the same CDR3. V usage is TRBV30 and J usage is TRBJ2-1; 10 nucleotides match TRBD2. Germline loops: CDR1 GTSNPN, CDR2 SVGIG (reference sequence). CDR3 length equals 14 residues. Germline trimming cut 4 bases from V and 4 bases from J; bases unmatched to any gene: 4. The DNA for the CDR3 is TGTGCCTGGACACTAGCGGGGAGTTACAATGAGCAGTTCTTC. This encodes CAWTLAGSYNEQFF.

The V and J genes are TRBV15 and TRBJ2-3, with unresolved D. The V end was cut by 0 bases, the J end by 2 bases, with 6 bases between. The CDR3 runs 14 residues. CDR1 is LNHNV and CDR2 is YYDKDF in the germline V gene (reference sequence). The CDR3: CATSRDPFTDTQYF. CDR3 DNA sequence: TGTGCCACCAGCAGAGATCCTTTCACAGATACGCAGTATTTT.

A note on this clone: The same CDR3 is also encoded by other DNA sequences in this sample. The chain joins TRBV14 to TRBJ1-3, with D unclear. CDR1 is SGHDN and CDR2 is FVKESK in the germline V gene. The germline V and J ends were trimmed by 1 base and 4 bases, with 5 bases remaining between them. The CDR3 contains 13 residues. CDR3 DNA: TGTGCCAGCAGCCAAGCTCGGGGAAACACCATATATTTT. This sequence encodes CASSQARGNTIYF.

This clone was recorded once. Additional DNA sequences in this sample encode the identical CDR3. V and J are TRBV2 and TRBJ1-3, with D possibly being TRBD1 (5 bases). Germline CDR1 and CDR2: SNHLY and FYNNEI. Between the trimmed V and J ends, which lost 4 bases and 4 bases, there was a span of 11 bases. This CDR3 region has 14 residues. CDR3 DNA: TGTGCCAGCAGTGTAGGAGGGGCCGGAAACACCATATATTTT. It encodes CASSVGGAGNTIYF.

This chain connects TRBV19 to TRBJ1-4; D remains ambiguous. The CDR3 runs 14 residues. The germline gives CDR1 LNHDA, CDR2 SQIVND (reference sequence). The germline V and J ends were trimmed by 5 bases and 2 bases, with 9 bases remaining between them. The CDR3 is CASSPRPTNEKLFF. The CDR3 DNA is TGTGCCAGTAGTCCCCGTCCGACTAATGAAAAACTGTTTTTT.

The chain carries TRBV21-1 and TRBJ1-5. TRBV21-1 is a known pseudogene. This CDR3 region has 17 residues. CDR3 region: CASSHFFEEDSNQPQHF. The DNA of the CDR3 is TGTGCCAGCAGCCACTTCTTTGAGGAAGATAGCAATCAGCCCCAGCATTTT.

The chain joins TRBV19 to TRBJ1-1; 10 nucleotides agree with TRBD1. This CDR3 has 15 residues. V lost 10 bases and J lost 8; bases outside the gene matches: 16. Germline loops: CDR1 LNHDA, CDR2 SQIVND (reference sequence). The CDR3 sequence is CATKGGTGDVREAFF. CDR3 nucleotide sequence: TGTGCCACTAAAGGAGGGACAGGGGATGTTAGGGAAGCTTTCTTT.

The chain links TRBV29-1 to TRBJ2-3; 11 bases map to TRBD2. Trimming at V came to 1 base and at J to 4 bases, leaving 13 bases not matched to a gene. This CDR3 has 18 residues. CDR1 is SQVTM, CDR2 ANQGSEA, per germline. The CDR3: CSVEAGGGTSGSPDTQYF. The CDR3 DNA is TGCAGCGTTGAAGCTGGAGGGGGCACTAGCGGGAGTCCAGATACGCAGTATTTT.

Only a few counts were recorded for this clone. J is TRBJ1-3 and V is TRBV6-5; TRBD1 is a possible D gene (5 bases). The V and J ends lost 6 bases and 0 bases respectively, with 12 bases between them. Germline values: CDR1 MNHEY, CDR2 SVGAGI. The CDR3 length is 15 residues. The CDR3 region has the DNA TGTGCCAGCAGGGGGCAGGGAGGCTCTGGAAACACCATATATTTT. Its protein is CASRGQGGSGNTIYF.

The V gene is TRBV5-1, the J gene TRBJ2-5, with 9 bases aligning to TRBD1. This CDR3 has 16 residues. Germline loops: CDR1 SGHRS, CDR2 YFSETQ. J was trimmed by 5 bases and V by 0 bases; bases with no gene match: 8. The CDR3 DNA is TGCGCCAGCAGCTTGGGGTGGACAGGGGTTGTGGAGACCCAGTACTTC. Protein: CASSLGWTGVVETQYF.

The rearrangement links TRBV28 to TRBJ2-7; TRBD1 aligns across 9 bases. Losses at the gene ends were 2 bases for V and 5 bases for J; bases not matched to a gene: 7. The CDR3 is 15 amino acids. Germline V CDR1 and CDR2: MDHEN, SYDVKM. In nucleotides, the CDR3 is TGTGCCAGCAGTTTACCGGGACAGGGTAATGACGAGCAGTACTTC. It specifies CASSLPGQGNDEQYF. The full variable domain, with the rest looked up from reference TRBV28 and TRBJ2-7, is DVKVTQSSRYLVKRTGEKVFLECVQDMDHENMFWYRQDPGLGLRLIYFSYDVKMKEKGDIPEGYSVSREKKERFSLILESASTNQTSMYLCASSLPGQGNDEQYFGPGTRLTVT.

The J gene is TRBJ1-2, the V gene TRBV7-8; 8 bases match TRBD1. Germline V gene lookup returns CDR1 SGHVS and CDR2 FQNEAQ. Trimming took 1 base from V and 8 from J; bases not matched to a gene: 6. This CDR3 is built from 14 residues. The CDR3 is CASSLGVDRGGYTF. DNA of the CDR3: TGTGCCAGCAGCTTAGGGGTTGACAGGGGCGGCTACACCTTC. Looking up the rest from reference TRBV7-8 and TRBJ1-2 gives the full variable domain: GAGVSQSPRYKVAKRGQDVALRCDPISGHVSLFWYQQALGQGPEFLTYFQNEAQLDKSGLPSDRFFAERPEGSVSTLKIQRTQQEDSAVYLCASSLGVDRGGYTFGSGTRLTVV.